The sequence of this T cell receptor beta chain was determined in a study of shared clonotypes between healthy human individuals. Study-level background: Samples came from two female and three male donors aged 18 to 49.

The CDR3 has 15 amino acids. Trimming removed 4 bases from V and 7 bases from J; junction bases left unmatched: 6. CDR1 SGHTS and CDR2 YDEGEE come from the germline V gene. Sequencing used immunoSEQ multiplex PCR; TCRdb keeps in-frame clones, though not all of them. The sample consists of around 2,000,000 clones, roughly 94% of them appearing once. Whole-study findings and limits: Non-shared clonotypes displayed generation probabilities falling below those of clonotypes present in all four donors.

Worth noting for this clone: Its target is not known.

The sample was naive CD4+ T cells sorted from blood. Subset in this sample: CD45RA+ positively selected. This clonotype originated in a young man in good health. The chain links TRBV5-8 to TRBJ2-7, with TRBD2 matching 15 bases. This CDR3 is CASSRGLAGGGEQYF. The CDR3 DNA sequence: TGTGCCAGCAGCAGGGGACTAGCGGGAGGAGGGGAGCAGTACTTC.